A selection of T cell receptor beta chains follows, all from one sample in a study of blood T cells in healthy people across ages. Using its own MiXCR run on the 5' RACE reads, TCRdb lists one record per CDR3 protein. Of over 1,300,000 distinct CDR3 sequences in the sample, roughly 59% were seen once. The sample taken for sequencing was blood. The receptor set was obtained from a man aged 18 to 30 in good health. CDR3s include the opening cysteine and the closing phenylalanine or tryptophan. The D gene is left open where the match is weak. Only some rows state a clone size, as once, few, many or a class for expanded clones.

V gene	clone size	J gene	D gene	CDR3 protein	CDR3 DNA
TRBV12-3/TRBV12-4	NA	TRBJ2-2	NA	CASGYTGTSGELFF	TGTGCCAGCGGTTACACCGGGACGTCCGGGGAGCTGTTTTTT
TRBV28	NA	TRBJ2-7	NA	CASRTYSYEQYF	TGTGCCAGCAGAACATACTCCTACGAGCAGTACTTC
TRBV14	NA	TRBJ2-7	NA	CASSQWPGRSYEQYF	TGTGCCAGCAGCCAATGGCCAGGGCGTTCCTACGAGCAGTACTTC
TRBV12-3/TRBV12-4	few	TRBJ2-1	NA	CASSFNRDEQFF	TGTGCCAGCAGTTTTAACCGGGACGAGCAGTTCTTC
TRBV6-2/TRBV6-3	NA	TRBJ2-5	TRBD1	CASSYGQALSYF	TGTGCCAGCAGTTACGGACAGGCCCTCTCGTACTTC
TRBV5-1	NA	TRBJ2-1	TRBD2	CASTLAGNDNEQFF	TGCGCCAGCACCCTAGCGGGGAATGACAATGAGCAGTTCTTC
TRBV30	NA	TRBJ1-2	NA	CAWGTFNYGYTF	TGTGCCTGGGGGACATTCAACTATGGCTACACCTTC
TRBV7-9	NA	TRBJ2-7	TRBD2	CASSLGGGGVYEQYF	TGTGCCAGCAGCTTGGGTGGCGGGGGTGTTTACGAGCAGTACTTC
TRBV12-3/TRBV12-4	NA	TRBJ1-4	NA	CASTPTSTNEKLFF	TGTGCCAGCACCCCGACTTCAACTAATGAAAAACTGTTTTTT
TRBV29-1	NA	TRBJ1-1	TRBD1	CSVGRTGGVVNTEAFF	TGCAGCGTCGGACGGACAGGGGGCGTCGTGAACACTGAAGCTTTCTTT
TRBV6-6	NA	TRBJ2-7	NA	CASSYSRDTYYEQYF	TGTGCCAGCAGTTATAGTCGGGACACCTACTACGAGCAGTACTTC
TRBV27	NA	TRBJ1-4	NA	CASSVLGDEKLFF	TGTGCCAGCAGTGTCCTTGGGGACGAAAAACTGTTTTTT
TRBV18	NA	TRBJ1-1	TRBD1	CASSPQGAGTEAFF	TGTGCCAGCTCACCACAGGGGGCCGGCACTGAAGCTTTCTTT
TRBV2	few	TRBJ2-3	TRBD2	CASRGGVADTQYF	TGTGCCAGCCGCGGGGGGGTGGCAGATACGCAGTATTTT
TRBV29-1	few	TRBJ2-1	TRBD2	CSVRSGSFEQFF	TGCAGCGTTCGTAGCGGGAGCTTTGAGCAGTTCTTC
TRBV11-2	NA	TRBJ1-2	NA	CASTNGGDGYTF	TGTGCCAGCACAAACGGTGGTGATGGCTACACCTTC
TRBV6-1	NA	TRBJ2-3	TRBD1	CASNADRGVVDTQYF	TGTGCCAGCAACGCGGACAGGGGGGTTGTAGATACGCAGTATTTT
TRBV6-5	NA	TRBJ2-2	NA	CASREFSTGELFF	TGTGCCTCGCGAGAGTTTTCCACCGGGGAGCTGTTTTTT